Listed below are T cell receptor beta chains from one sample, sequenced in a study of early T cells in non-severe SARS-CoV-2 infection. TCRdb ran MiXCR on the 5' RACE reads and lists one entry per CDR3 protein. Of some 64,000 distinct CDR3 sequences listed, less than 15% were seen once; the top ten hold about 8.3%. The sequencing input was whole blood. The receptors here all came from an adult who was a healthcare worker with PCR-confirmed SARS-CoV-2 infection or an uninfected control (not recorded which). The CDR3 runs from the conserved cysteine through the conserved F or W. Each record gives: J gene, V gene, clone size, D gene, CDR3 protein, CDR3 DNA. A D gene is named only where the DNA matches it firmly. Size tells how often a clone was seen (once, few, many) or the class of an expanded clone, and some rows leave it out.

j_call: TRBJ1-6; v_call: TRBV27; clone_size: few; d_call: TRBD1; cdr3_aa: CASRTGYNSPLHF; cdr3_nt: TGTGCCAGCAGGACAGGGTATAATTCACCCCTCCACTTT
j_call: TRBJ2-7; v_call: TRBV14; clone_size: many; d_call: TRBD1; cdr3_aa: CASSHGPRTGTYEQYF; cdr3_nt: TGTGCCAGCAGCCATGGCCCCAGGACAGGGACCTACGAGCAGTACTTC
j_call: TRBJ2-2; v_call: TRBV3-1; clone_size: few; d_call: TRBD2; cdr3_aa: CASSTRETSNTGELFF; cdr3_nt: TGTGCCAGCAGCACCCGGGAGACTAGCAACACCGGGGAGCTGTTTTTT
j_call: TRBJ2-3; v_call: TRBV29-1; clone_size: once; d_call: .; cdr3_aa: CSVESGADTQYF; cdr3_nt: TGCAGCGTCGAGTCAGGGGCAGATACGCAGTATTTT
j_call: TRBJ2-7; v_call: TRBV14; clone_size: many; d_call: .; cdr3_aa: CASSLSSEQYF; cdr3_nt: TGTGCCAGCAGCCTGAGTAGCGAGCAGTACTTC
j_call: TRBJ2-2; v_call: TRBV6-1; clone_size: many; d_call: .; cdr3_aa: CASNPAGPANTGELFF; cdr3_nt: TGTGCCAGCAACCCGGCGGGACCGGCGAACACCGGGGAGCTGTTTTTT
j_call: TRBJ2-7; v_call: TRBV7-6; clone_size: few; d_call: TRBD2; cdr3_aa: CASSREGGSEQYF; cdr3_nt: TGTGCCAGCAGCCGGGAGGGTGGGTCCGAGCAGTACTTC
j_call: TRBJ2-7; v_call: TRBV9; clone_size: .; d_call: TRBD2; cdr3_aa: CASSGSGLSYEQYF; cdr3_nt: TGTGCCAGCAGCGGTAGCGGGTTATCCTACGAGCAGTACTTC
j_call: TRBJ2-3; v_call: TRBV28; clone_size: few; d_call: .; cdr3_aa: CASSPQATQYF; cdr3_nt: TGTGCCAGCAGTCCCCAGGCTACGCAGTATTTT
j_call: TRBJ2-7; v_call: TRBV28; clone_size: .; d_call: TRBD2; cdr3_aa: CASSSPASGSTYEQYF; cdr3_nt: TGTGCCAGCAGTTCCCCGGCTAGCGGGAGTACCTACGAGCAGTACTTC
j_call: TRBJ2-1; v_call: TRBV12-3/TRBV12-4; clone_size: few; d_call: TRBD2; cdr3_aa: CASSPGGSSYNEQFF; cdr3_nt: TGTGCCAGCAGCCCGGGGGGTAGCTCCTACAATGAGCAGTTCTTC
j_call: TRBJ2-7; v_call: TRBV4-3; clone_size: few; d_call: .; cdr3_aa: CASSQHKGFEQYF; cdr3_nt: TGCGCCAGCAGCCAACACAAGGGGTTCGAGCAGTACTTC
j_call: TRBJ2-1; v_call: TRBV5-4; clone_size: many; d_call: .; cdr3_aa: CASSLAPQNYNEQFF; cdr3_nt: TGTGCCAGCAGCTTGGCCCCACAGAACTACAATGAGCAGTTCTTC
j_call: TRBJ1-6; v_call: TRBV28; clone_size: many; d_call: .; cdr3_aa: CASSFPQINSPLHF; cdr3_nt: TGTGCCAGCAGTTTTCCACAGATTAATTCACCCCTCCACTTT
j_call: TRBJ2-1; v_call: TRBV24-1; clone_size: .; d_call: TRBD1; cdr3_aa: CATSDPGTVRDNEQFF; cdr3_nt: TGTGCCACCAGTGACCCCGGGACAGTCCGAGACAATGAGCAGTTCTTC
j_call: TRBJ2-2; v_call: TRBV6-6; clone_size: few; d_call: TRBD1; cdr3_aa: CASRTGAGELFF; cdr3_nt: TGTGCCAGCAGGACAGGGGCCGGGGAGCTGTTTTTT
j_call: TRBJ1-6; v_call: TRBV18; clone_size: many; d_call: .; cdr3_aa: CASSLVPSSYNSPLHF; cdr3_nt: TGTGCCAGCTCACTGGTCCCGAGCTCCTATAATTCACCCCTCCACTTT
j_call: TRBJ2-1; v_call: TRBV7-3; clone_size: many; d_call: TRBD1; cdr3_aa: CASSLYPPGTGFVSEQFF; cdr3_nt: TGTGCCAGCAGCTTATACCCGCCCGGGACAGGGTTTGTGAGTGAGCAGTTCTTC
j_call: TRBJ1-1; v_call: TRBV5-1; clone_size: many; d_call: .; cdr3_aa: CASSLESRPTEAFF; cdr3_nt: TGCGCCAGCAGCTTAGAATCCCGGCCCACTGAAGCTTTCTTT
j_call: TRBJ2-7; v_call: TRBV20-1; clone_size: many; d_call: .; cdr3_aa: CSADTRPSYEQYF; cdr3_nt: TGCAGTGCCGATACTAGACCTTCCTACGAGCAGTACTTC
j_call: TRBJ2-1; v_call: TRBV29-1; clone_size: .; d_call: TRBD2; cdr3_aa: CSVDLAGGNEQFF; cdr3_nt: TGCAGCGTTGATTTAGCGGGGGGCAATGAGCAGTTCTTC
j_call: TRBJ2-3; v_call: TRBV6-4; clone_size: .; d_call: TRBD2; cdr3_aa: CASSPLAGAADTQYF; cdr3_nt: TGTGCCAGCAGCCCACTAGCGGGAGCGGCAGATACGCAGTATTTT
j_call: TRBJ1-6; v_call: TRBV2; clone_size: .; d_call: TRBD1; cdr3_aa: CASRPNRGQEGSPLHF; cdr3_nt: TGTGCCAGCAGACCGAACAGGGGGCAAGAGGGTTCACCCCTCCACTTT
j_call: TRBJ2-2; v_call: TRBV3-1; clone_size: few; d_call: .; cdr3_aa: CASSQDHGGMNTGELFF; cdr3_nt: TGTGCCAGCAGCCAAGATCATGGGGGGATGAACACCGGGGAGCTGTTTTTT
j_call: TRBJ1-5; v_call: TRBV30; clone_size: few; d_call: .; cdr3_aa: CAWSLWGDQPQHF; cdr3_nt: TGTGCCTGGAGCCTTTGGGGAGATCAGCCCCAGCATTTT
j_call: TRBJ1-2; v_call: TRBV29-1; clone_size: many; d_call: .; cdr3_aa: CSVEGRGGNDYGYTF; cdr3_nt: TGCAGCGTTGAAGGGCGAGGGGGGAATGACTATGGCTACACCTTC
j_call: TRBJ2-5; v_call: TRBV27; clone_size: .; d_call: .; cdr3_aa: CASSSRGAQYF; cdr3_nt: TGTGCCAGCAGCTCCCGTGGGGCCCAGTACTTC
j_call: TRBJ2-7; v_call: TRBV4-1; clone_size: many; d_call: .; cdr3_aa: CASSQGGAYEQYF; cdr3_nt: TGCGCCAGCAGCCAAGGCGGGGCCTACGAGCAGTACTTC
j_call: TRBJ2-2; v_call: TRBV29-1; clone_size: .; d_call: TRBD2; cdr3_aa: CSVAGAGELFF; cdr3_nt: TGCAGCGTAGCGGGAGCCGGGGAGCTGTTTTTT
j_call: TRBJ1-5; v_call: TRBV4-1; clone_size: many; d_call: TRBD1; cdr3_aa: CASSPTGAGGNQPQHF; cdr3_nt: TGCGCCAGCAGCCCAACAGGGGCTGGGGGCAATCAGCCCCAGCATTTT
j_call: TRBJ2-7; v_call: TRBV20-1; clone_size: .; d_call: .; cdr3_aa: CSASSGPLSEQYF; cdr3_nt: TGCAGCGCCTCCTCGGGACCTTTAAGCGAGCAGTACTTC
j_call: TRBJ1-2; v_call: TRBV7-2; clone_size: .; d_call: .; cdr3_aa: CASSLRTSIGYTF; cdr3_nt: TGTGCCAGCAGCTTGCGGACGTCTATTGGCTACACCTTC
j_call: TRBJ2-3; v_call: TRBV9; clone_size: .; d_call: TRBD2; cdr3_aa: CASSVGGSPDTQYF; cdr3_nt: TGTGCCAGCAGCGTAGGCGGGAGTCCCGATACGCAGTATTTT
j_call: TRBJ2-3; v_call: TRBV2; clone_size: .; d_call: .; cdr3_aa: CASSEGRSSDTQYF; cdr3_nt: TGTGCCAGCAGTGAAGGGAGGTCCTCAGATACGCAGTATTTT
j_call: TRBJ2-2; v_call: TRBV7-3; clone_size: .; d_call: .; cdr3_aa: CASSPGSLNTGELFF; cdr3_nt: TGTGCCAGCAGCCCCGGCAGCTTGAACACCGGGGAGCTGTTTTTT
j_call: TRBJ2-7; v_call: TRBV7-8; clone_size: .; d_call: TRBD2; cdr3_aa: CASSLGSGSPHEQYF; cdr3_nt: TGTGCCAGCAGCTTAGGTAGCGGGAGCCCCCACGAGCAGTACTTC
j_call: TRBJ1-2; v_call: TRBV29-1; clone_size: .; d_call: .; cdr3_aa: CSVGTQGSGYTF; cdr3_nt: TGCAGCGTTGGTACCCAGGGTTCTGGCTACACCTTC
j_call: TRBJ2-3; v_call: TRBV7-2; clone_size: few; d_call: .; cdr3_aa: CASSISRGTDTQYF; cdr3_nt: TGTGCCAGCAGCATTTCCCGGGGCACAGATACGCAGTATTTT
j_call: TRBJ2-3; v_call: TRBV5-1; clone_size: .; d_call: TRBD1; cdr3_aa: CASSLSDRGTDTQYF; cdr3_nt: TGCGCCAGCAGCTTGAGTGACAGGGGCACAGATACGCAGTATTTT
j_call: TRBJ1-6; v_call: TRBV6-5; clone_size: many; d_call: .; cdr3_aa: CASSRSTATEYSPLHF; cdr3_nt: TGTGCCAGCAGTCGCAGCACGGCGACAGAATATTCACCCCTCCACTTT
j_call: TRBJ2-7; v_call: TRBV25-1; clone_size: many; d_call: .; cdr3_aa: CASSGPYYEQYF; cdr3_nt: TGTGCCAGCAGTGGACCTTACTACGAGCAGTACTTC
j_call: TRBJ2-7; v_call: TRBV5-1; clone_size: many; d_call: .; cdr3_aa: CASSLGSTYEQYF; cdr3_nt: TGCGCCAGCAGCTTGGGCTCCACCTACGAGCAGTACTTC
j_call: TRBJ2-7; v_call: TRBV5-1; clone_size: .; d_call: TRBD2; cdr3_aa: CASSFRLADDYEQYF; cdr3_nt: TGCGCCAGCAGCTTCAGACTAGCGGATGACTACGAGCAGTACTTC
j_call: TRBJ2-1; v_call: TRBV4-2; clone_size: few; d_call: TRBD2; cdr3_aa: CASSQDVFGLAGVVDEQFF; cdr3_nt: TGTGCCAGCAGCCAAGATGTTTTTGGACTAGCGGGAGTTGTGGATGAGCAGTTCTTC
j_call: TRBJ2-3; v_call: TRBV9; clone_size: few; d_call: .; cdr3_aa: CASNEEGSTDTQYF; cdr3_nt: TGTGCCAGCAACGAAGAAGGGAGCACAGATACGCAGTATTTT